This T cell receptor beta chain came from a study of blood T cell repertoires in COVID-19. Study context: Acute and convalescent COVID-19 samples came from the United States, Italy and Spain. Nucleic acid was either cDNA or gDNA, and it came from T cells, B-cell-depleted T cells, or PBMCs.

TCRdb's table, derived via immunoSEQ multiplex PCR, lists solely in-frame clones and lacks some. The data contain over 130,000 clones, approximately 84% of them singletons. Participants spanned ages about 18 to 100 years and resided in about 24 US areas. CDR1 and CDR2 (germline): MNHEY, SVGAGI. The CDR3 has 15 amino acids. V lost 5 bases and J lost 3; bases outside the gene matches: 9. The source of this sequence is a man aged 50-59 years in a cohort exposed to, infected with or recovered from COVID-19 (not recorded which). The genes are TRBV6-5 and TRBJ1-2; 7 bases are shared with TRBD1. Sequencing was done on a sample of PBMCs or T cells enriched from blood (not recorded which). CDR3 residues: CASSNTGDPYYGYTF. The CDR3 DNA reads TGTGCCAGCAGTAATACAGGGGACCCCTACTATGGCTACACCTTC.